This T cell receptor (beta chain) was observed in a study of metastatic and nonmetastatic thyroid tumors. Study at large: From malignant and benign thyroid patients, repertoires in blood and in tumor or nodule tissue were compared. The study, taken as a whole, reports: It was reportedly found that TCR beta diversity was significantly higher in malignant thyroid tumors than in benign nodules, a difference seen in both blood and tumor samples.

Trimming stripped 6 bases from V and 5 bases from J, with 14 bases between. The CDR3 consists of 14 residues. The germline V gene has CDR1 MNHNS and CDR2 SASEGT. There were no patients who had received any treatment before thyroid surgery. In the authors' workflow: In papillary thyroid cancer, a distant-metastasis classifier was built using CDR3 differences across clinicopathological groups. With MiXCR, TCRdb called clones anew from the PCR reads. The V and J calls here are based on TCRdb, not the publication. The sample has around 35,000 clones, about 18% seen once; the top ten hold about 6.8%. Regarding this clone: The antigen is undetermined.

Material for sequencing was blood. This rearrangement joins TRBV6-1 to TRBJ1-5; no clear D. This sequence was found in a male donor with papillary thyroid cancer or a benign thyroid nodule (not recorded which). Some clones in this sample may be carry-over from other donors' samples. CDR3 region: CASRPVHRHQPQHF. DNA of the CDR3: TGTGCCAGCAGGCCGGTACATAGGCATCAGCCCCAGCATTTT.